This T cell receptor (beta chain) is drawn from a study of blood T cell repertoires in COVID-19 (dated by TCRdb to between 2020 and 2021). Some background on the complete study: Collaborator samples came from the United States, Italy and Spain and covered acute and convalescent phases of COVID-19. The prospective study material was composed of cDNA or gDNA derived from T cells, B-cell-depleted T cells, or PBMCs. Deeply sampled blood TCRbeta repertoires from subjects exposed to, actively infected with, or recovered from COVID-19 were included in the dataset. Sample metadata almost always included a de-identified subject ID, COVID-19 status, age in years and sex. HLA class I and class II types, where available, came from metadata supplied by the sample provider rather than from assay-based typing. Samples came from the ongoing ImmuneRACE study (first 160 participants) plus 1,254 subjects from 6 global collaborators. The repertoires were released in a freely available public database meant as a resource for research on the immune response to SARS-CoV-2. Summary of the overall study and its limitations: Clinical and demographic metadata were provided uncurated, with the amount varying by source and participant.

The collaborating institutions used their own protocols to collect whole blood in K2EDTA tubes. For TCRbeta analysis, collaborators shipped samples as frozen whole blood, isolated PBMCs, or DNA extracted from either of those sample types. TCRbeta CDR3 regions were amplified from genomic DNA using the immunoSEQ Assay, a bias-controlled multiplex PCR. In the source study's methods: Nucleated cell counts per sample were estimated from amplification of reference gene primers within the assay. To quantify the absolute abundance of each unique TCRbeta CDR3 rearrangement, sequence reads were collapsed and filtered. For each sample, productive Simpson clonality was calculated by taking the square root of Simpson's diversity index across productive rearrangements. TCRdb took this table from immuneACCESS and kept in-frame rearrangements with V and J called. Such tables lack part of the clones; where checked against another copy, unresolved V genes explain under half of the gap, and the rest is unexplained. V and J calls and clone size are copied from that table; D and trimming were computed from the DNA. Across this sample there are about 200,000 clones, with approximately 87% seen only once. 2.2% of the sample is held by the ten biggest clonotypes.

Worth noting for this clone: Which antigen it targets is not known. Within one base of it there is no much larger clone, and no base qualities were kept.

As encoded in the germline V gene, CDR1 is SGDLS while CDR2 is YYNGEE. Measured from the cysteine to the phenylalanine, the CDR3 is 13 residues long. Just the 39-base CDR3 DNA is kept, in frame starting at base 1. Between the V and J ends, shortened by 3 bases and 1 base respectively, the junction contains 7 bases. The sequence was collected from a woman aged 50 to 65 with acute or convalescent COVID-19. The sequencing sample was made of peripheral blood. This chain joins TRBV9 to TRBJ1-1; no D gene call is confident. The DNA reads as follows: TGTGCCAGCAGCGAGCACAGGAACACTGAAGCTTTCTTT. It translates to CASSEHRNTEAFF.